This TCR beta chain is from a study of tissue T cells after allogeneic stem cell transplantation. For the study at large: Pathologist H&E review favored samples with visible lymphocytes for sequencing among multiple samples.

Study outcomes and limitations: Limitations included a small, clinically heterogeneous cohort and limited sampling depth. Anatomically similar tissues had similar TCR repertoires within each patient.

Concerning this clone: Its antigen remains unknown.

The assay was immunoSEQ multiplex PCR, and TCRdb's table has in-frame clones only and misses some. The table has under 30,000 clones, more than 60% seen once; the top ten hold roughly 7.7%. CDR3 length equals 15 residues. CDR1 is SEHNR, CDR2 FQNEAQ, per germline (reference sequence). V dropped 2 bases and J dropped 8; count of bases not matched to a gene: 7. The chain combines TRBV7-9 with TRBJ1-3; 9 nucleotides align to TRBD1. This clonotype originated in an older female donor with lung cancer. Sequencing was performed on tissue from the ileum, taken at autopsy. CDR3 sequence (DNA): TGTGCCAGCAGCTTATTCGGGGACAGGGTGGACACCATATATTTT. Translating it yields CASSLFGDRVDTIYF. Looking up the rest from reference TRBV7-9 and TRBJ1-3 gives the full variable domain: DTGVSQNPRHKITKRGQNVTFRCDPISEHNRLYWYRQTLGQGPEFLTYFQNEAQLEKSRLLSDRFSAERPKGSFSTLEIQRTEQGDSAMYLCASSLFGDRVDTIYFGEGSWLTVV.